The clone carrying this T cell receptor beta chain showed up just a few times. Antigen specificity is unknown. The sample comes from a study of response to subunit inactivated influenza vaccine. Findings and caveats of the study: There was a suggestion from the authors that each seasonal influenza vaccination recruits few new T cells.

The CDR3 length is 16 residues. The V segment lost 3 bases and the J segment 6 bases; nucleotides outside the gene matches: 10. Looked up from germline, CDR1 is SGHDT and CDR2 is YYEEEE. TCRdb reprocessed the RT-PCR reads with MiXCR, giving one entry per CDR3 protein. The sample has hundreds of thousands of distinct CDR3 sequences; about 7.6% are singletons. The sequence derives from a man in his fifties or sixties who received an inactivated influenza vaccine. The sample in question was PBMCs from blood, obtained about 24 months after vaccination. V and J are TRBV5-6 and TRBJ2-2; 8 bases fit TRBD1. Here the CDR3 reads CASSSGGPYPPGELFF. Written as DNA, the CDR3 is TGTGCCAGCAGCTCAGGGGGCCCCTACCCACCCGGGGAGCTGTTTTTT.